This T cell receptor (beta chain) was sequenced during a study of shared clonotypes between healthy human individuals. A few counts support this clone. Splitting of each subset's genomic DNA was done evenly across several immunoSEQ plates. Repertoires were generated with immunoSEQ multiplex PCR, while TCRdb's copy carries only in-frame clones and drops some. Of 450,000 to 500,000 clones in the sample, 79% are singletons; the top ten hold about 12%. Caucasian adults residing in Nashville, Tennessee made up all the donors. The V end lost 2 bases, the J end lost 5 bases, and 6 bases lay between the germline ends. Germline loops: CDR1 MNHEY, CDR2 SMNVEV (reference sequence). The CDR3 is 13 amino acids.

This clonotype was obtained from a woman in her thirties or forties in good health. Some clones in this sample may be carry-over from other donors' samples. The V and J genes are TRBV27 and TRBJ2-2; D unresolved. Input material: PBMCs. This chain's CDR3 is CASSLPSTGELFF. CDR3 nucleotide sequence: TGTGCCAGCAGTTTACCCTCGACCGGGGAGCTGTTTTTT.